The entry below describes one T cell receptor beta chain. Germline V lookup: CDR1 SGHVS, CDR2 FNYEAQ. The ends lost 5 bases at V and 2 bases at J; junction bases unmatched: 8. This CDR3 is built from 15 residues. The data are from a study of T cell clonotyping in hematopoietic cell transplantation. Generated by immunoSEQ multiplex PCR, the TCRdb table keeps only in-frame clones and is missing some. The top ten clones hold roughly 3.9% of a sample with about 12,000 clones, 89% of them seen once. Material: peripheral blood mononuclear cells. The chain couples TRBV7-6 to TRBJ2-7; 8 nucleotides line up with TRBD1. This TCR derives from a human donor who either received an allogeneic hematopoietic cell transplant for a myeloid malignancy or was a related donor (not recorded which). Some clones in this sample may be carry-over from other donors' samples. The DNA of the CDR3 is TGTGCCAGCAGCACCCTCGACAGGGGAGCCTACGAGCAGTACTTC. Translating it yields CASSTLDRGAYEQYF.